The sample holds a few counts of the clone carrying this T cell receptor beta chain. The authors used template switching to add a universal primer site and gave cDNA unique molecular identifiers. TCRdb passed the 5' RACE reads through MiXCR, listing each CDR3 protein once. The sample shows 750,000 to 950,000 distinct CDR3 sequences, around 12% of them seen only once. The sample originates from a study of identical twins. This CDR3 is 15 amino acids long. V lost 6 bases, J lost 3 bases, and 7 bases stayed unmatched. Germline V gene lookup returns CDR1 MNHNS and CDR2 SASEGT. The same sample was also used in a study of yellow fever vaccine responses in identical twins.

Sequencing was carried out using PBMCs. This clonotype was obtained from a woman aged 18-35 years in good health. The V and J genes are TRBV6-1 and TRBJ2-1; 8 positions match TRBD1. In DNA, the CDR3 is TGTGCCAGCAGCGAACAGGGGGACTTCTACAATGAGCAGTTCTTC. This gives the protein CASSEQGDFYNEQFF.